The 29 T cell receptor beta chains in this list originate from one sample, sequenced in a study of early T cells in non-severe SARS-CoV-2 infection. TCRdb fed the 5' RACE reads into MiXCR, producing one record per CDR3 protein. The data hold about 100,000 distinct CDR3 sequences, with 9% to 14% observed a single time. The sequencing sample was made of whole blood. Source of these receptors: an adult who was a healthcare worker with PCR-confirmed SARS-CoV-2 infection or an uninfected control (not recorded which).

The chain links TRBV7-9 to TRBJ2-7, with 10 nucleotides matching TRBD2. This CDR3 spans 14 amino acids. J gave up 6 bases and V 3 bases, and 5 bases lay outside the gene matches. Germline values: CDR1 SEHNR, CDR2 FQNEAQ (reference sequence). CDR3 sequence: CASSLGLAKPEQYF. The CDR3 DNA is TGTGCCAGCAGCTTGGGACTAGCGAAACCCGAGCAGTACTTC.

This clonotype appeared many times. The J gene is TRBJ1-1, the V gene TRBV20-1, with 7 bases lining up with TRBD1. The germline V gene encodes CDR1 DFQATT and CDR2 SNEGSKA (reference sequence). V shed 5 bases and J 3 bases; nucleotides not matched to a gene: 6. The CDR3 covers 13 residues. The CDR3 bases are TGCAGTGCTCGGGGGCAGGGGGACACTGAAGCTTTCTTT. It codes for CSARGQGDTEAFF.

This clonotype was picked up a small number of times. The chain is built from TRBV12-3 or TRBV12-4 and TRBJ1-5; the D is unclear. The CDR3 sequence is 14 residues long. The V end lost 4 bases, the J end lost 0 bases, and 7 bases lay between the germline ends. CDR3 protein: CASSSRYSNQPQHF. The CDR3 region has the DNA TGTGCCAGCAGTTCTCGATATAGCAATCAGCCCCAGCATTTT.

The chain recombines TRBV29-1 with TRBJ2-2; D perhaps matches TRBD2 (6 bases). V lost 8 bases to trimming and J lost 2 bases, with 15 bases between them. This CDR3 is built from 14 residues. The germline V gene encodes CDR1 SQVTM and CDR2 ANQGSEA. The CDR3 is CSTTGALNTGELFF. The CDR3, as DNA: TGCAGCACCACGGGAGCCCTAAACACCGGGGAGCTGTTTTTT.

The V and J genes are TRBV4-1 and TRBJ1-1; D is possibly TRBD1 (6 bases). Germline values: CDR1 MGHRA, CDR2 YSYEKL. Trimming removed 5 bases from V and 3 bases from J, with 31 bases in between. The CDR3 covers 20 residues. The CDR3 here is CASSIDGIGGRNIIYTEAFF. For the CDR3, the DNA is TGCGCCAGCAGCATAGATGGGATCGGGGGGCGGAATATTATTTACACTGAAGCTTTCTTT.

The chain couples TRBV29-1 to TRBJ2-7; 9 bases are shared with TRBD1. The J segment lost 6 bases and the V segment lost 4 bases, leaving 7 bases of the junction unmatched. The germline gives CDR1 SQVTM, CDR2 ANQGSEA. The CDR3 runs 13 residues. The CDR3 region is CSVAWDRDSEQYF. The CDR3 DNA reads TGCAGCGTTGCGTGGGACAGGGACAGCGAGCAGTACTTC.

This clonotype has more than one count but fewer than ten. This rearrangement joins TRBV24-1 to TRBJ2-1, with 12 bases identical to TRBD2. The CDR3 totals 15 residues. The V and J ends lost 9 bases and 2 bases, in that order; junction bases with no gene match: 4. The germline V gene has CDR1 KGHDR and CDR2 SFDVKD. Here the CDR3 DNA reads TGTGCCACCGCGAGGACTAGCGGGGCCTACAATGAGCAGTTCTTC. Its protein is CATARTSGAYNEQFF.

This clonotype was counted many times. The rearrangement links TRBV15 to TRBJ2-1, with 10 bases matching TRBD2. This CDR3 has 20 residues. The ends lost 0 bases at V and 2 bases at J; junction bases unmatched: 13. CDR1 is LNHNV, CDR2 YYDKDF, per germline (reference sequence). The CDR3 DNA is TGTGCCACCAGCAGAGATCCGGCTAGCGGGAGCCTCGGCACCTACAATGAGCAGTTCTTC. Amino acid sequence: CATSRDPASGSLGTYNEQFF.

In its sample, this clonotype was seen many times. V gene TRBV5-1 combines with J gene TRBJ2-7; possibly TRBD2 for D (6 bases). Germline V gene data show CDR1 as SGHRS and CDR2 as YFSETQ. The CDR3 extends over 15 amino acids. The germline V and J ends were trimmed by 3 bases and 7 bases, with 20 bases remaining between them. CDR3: CASSSGFRGAGEQYF. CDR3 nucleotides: TGCGCCAGCAGCTCGGGTTTTCGCGGGGCAGGGGAGCAGTACTTC. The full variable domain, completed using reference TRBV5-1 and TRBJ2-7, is KAGVTQTPRYLIKTRGQQVTLSCSPISGHRSVSWYQQTPGQGLQFLFEYFSETQRNKGNFPGRFSGRQFSNSRSEMNVSTLELGDSALYLCASSSGFRGAGEQYFGPGTRLTVT.

The CDR3 protein is CAWSAPTEQYF. CDR3 nucleotide sequence: TGTGCCTGGAGTGCGCCAACCGAGCAGTACTTC. The V and J genes are TRBV30 and TRBJ2-7, with unresolved D. With 1 base removed from V and 6 bases from J, the gap between germline ends came to 7 bases. Germline lookup yields CDR1 GTSNPN and CDR2 SVGIG (reference sequence). The length of the CDR3 is 11 residues.

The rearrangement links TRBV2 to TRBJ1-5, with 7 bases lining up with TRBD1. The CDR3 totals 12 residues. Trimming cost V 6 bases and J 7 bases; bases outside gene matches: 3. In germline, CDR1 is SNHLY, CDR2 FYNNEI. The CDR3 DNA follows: TGTGCCAGCAGGACAGGGCAACAGCCCCAGCATTTT. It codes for CASRTGQQPQHF.

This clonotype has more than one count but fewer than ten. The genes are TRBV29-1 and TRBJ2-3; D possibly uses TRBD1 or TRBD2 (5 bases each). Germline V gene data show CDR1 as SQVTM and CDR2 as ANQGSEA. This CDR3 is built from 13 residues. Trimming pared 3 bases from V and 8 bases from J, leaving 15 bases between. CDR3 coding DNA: TGCAGCGTTGAGAGGGGCATGATGGGTACGCAGTATTTT. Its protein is CSVERGMMGTQYF.

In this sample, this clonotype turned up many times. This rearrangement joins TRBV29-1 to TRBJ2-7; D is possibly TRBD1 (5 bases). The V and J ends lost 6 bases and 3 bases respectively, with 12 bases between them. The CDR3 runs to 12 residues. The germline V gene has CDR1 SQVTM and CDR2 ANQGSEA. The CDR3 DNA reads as TGCAGCGTGGCCAGGGTCGGCTACGAGCAGTACTTC. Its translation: CSVARVGYEQYF.

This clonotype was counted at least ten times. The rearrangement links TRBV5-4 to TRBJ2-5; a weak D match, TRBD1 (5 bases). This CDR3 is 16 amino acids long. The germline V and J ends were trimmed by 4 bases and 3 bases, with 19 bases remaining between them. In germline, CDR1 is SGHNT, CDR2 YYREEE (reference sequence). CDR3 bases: TGTGCCAGCAGCCTACAGGTCGCAAGGGTGGAAGAGACCCAGTACTTC. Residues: CASSLQVARVEETQYF.

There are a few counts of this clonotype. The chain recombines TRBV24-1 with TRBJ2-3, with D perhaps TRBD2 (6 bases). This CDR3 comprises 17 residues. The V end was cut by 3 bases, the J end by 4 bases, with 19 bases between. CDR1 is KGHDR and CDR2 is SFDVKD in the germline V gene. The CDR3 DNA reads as TGTGCCACCAGTGATCCCCTGGAGGGAGGAGGCGCAGATACGCAGTATTTT. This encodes CATSDPLEGGGADTQYF.

The CDR3 region is CASSLGRGTVFEKLFF. The CDR3 nucleotides are TGTGCCAGCAGTCTGGGAAGGGGGACTGTCTTCGAAAAACTGTTTTTT. V is TRBV27 and J is TRBJ1-4; D may be TRBD1 (6 bases). The CDR3 is 16 amino acids. Germline values: CDR1 MNHEY, CDR2 SMNVEV (reference sequence). With 5 bases removed from V and 8 bases from J, the gap between germline ends came to 21 bases.

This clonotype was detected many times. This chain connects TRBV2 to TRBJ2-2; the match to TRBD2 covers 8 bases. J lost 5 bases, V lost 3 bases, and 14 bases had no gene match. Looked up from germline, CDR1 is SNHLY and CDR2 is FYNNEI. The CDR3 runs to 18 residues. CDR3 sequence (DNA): TGTGCCAGCAGTGATTTACGGGGGGGCCTCTTAGGGACCGGGGAGCTGTTTTTT. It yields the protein CASSDLRGGLLGTGELFF. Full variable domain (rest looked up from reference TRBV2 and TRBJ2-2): EPEVTQTPSHQVTQMGQEVILRCVPISNHLYFYWYRQILGQKVEFLVSFYNNEISEKSEIFDDQFSVERPDGSNFTLKIRSTKLEDSAMYFCASSDLRGGLLGTGELFFGEGSRLTVL.

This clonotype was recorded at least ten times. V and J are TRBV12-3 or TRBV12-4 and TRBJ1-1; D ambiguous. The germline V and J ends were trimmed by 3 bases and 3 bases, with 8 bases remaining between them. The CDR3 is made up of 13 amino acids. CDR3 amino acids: CASSLGGDTEAFF. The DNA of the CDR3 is TGTGCCAGCAGTTTGGGCGGGGACACTGAAGCTTTCTTT.

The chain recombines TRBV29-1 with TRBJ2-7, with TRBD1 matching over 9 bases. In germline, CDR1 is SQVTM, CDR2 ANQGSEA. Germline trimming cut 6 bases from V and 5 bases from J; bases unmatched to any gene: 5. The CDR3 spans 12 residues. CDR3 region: CSVGQGIHEQYF. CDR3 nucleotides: TGCAGCGTGGGACAGGGTATCCACGAGCAGTACTTC.

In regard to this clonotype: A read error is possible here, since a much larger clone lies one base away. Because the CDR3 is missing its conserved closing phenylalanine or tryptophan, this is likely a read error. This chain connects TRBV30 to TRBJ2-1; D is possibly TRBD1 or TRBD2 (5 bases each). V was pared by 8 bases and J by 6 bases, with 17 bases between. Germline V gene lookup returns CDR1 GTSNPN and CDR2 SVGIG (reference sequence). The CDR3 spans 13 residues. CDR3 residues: CARPGPQGNEQFI. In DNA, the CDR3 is TGTGCCCGTCCGGGACCCCAAGGCAATGAGCAGTTCATC.

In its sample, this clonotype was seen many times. The CDR3 here is CASSQDLTGELFF. Here the CDR3 DNA reads TGTGCCAGCAGCCAAGATTTAACCGGGGAGCTGTTTTTT. This rearrangement joins TRBV14 to TRBJ2-2; no clear D gene. CDR1 and CDR2 from the germline V gene are SGHDN and FVKESK. The CDR3 is 13 residues long. Between the trimmed V and J ends, which lost 0 bases and 5 bases, there was a span of 4 bases.

The CDR3 nucleotides read TGTGCCAGCAGTTTTTCCAGGGGGCACAATGAGCAGTTCTTC. It specifies CASSFSRGHNEQFF. V and J are TRBV28 and TRBJ2-1; 8 bases are shared with TRBD1. Germline trimming cut 3 bases from V and 5 bases from J; bases unmatched to any gene: 3. The germline gives CDR1 MDHEN, CDR2 SYDVKM. The CDR3 totals 14 residues.

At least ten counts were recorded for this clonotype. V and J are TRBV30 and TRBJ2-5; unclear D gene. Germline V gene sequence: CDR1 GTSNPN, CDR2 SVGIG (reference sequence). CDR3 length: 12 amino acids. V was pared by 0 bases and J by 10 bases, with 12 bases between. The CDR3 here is CAWSVLPSDQYF. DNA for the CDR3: TGTGCCTGGAGTGTACTACCCTCCGACCAGTACTTC. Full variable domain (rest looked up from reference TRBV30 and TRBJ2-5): SQTIHQWPATLVQPVGSPLSLECTVEGTSNPNLYWYRQAAGRGLQLLFYSVGIGQISSEVPQNLSASRPQDRQFILSSKKLLLSDSGFYLCAWSVLPSDQYFGPGTRLLVL.

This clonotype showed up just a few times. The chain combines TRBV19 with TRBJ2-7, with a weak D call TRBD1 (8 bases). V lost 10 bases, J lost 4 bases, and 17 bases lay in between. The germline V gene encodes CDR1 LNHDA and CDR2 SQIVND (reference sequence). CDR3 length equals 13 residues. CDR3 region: CATWDRTRYEQYF. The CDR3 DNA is TGTGCCACCTGGGACAGGACTAGATACGAGCAGTACTTC.

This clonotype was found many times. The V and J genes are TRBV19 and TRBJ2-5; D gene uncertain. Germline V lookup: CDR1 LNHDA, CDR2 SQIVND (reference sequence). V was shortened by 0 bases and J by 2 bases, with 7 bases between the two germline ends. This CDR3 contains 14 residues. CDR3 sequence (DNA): TGTGCCAGTAGTATAGATCCCCTTCAAGAGACCCAGTACTTC. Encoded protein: CASSIDPLQETQYF.

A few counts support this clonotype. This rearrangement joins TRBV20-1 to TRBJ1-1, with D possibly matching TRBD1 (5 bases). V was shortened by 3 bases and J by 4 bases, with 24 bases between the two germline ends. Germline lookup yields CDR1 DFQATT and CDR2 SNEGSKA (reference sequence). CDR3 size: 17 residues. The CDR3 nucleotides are TGCAGTGCTAGGACTACCCCGCTAGACAGACCGGGCACTGAAGCTTTCTTT. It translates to CSARTTPLDRPGTEAFF.

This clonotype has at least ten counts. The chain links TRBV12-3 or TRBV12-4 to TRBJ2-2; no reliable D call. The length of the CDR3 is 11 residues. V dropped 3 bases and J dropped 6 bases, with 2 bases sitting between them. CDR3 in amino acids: CASSFSGELFF. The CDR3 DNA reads TGTGCCAGCAGTTTCTCCGGGGAGCTGTTTTTT.

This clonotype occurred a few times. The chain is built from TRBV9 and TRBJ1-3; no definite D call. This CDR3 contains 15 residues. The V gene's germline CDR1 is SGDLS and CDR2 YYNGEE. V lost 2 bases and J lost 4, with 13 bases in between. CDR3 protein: CASSVEGTRGNTIYF. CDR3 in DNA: TGTGCCAGCAGCGTGGAGGGTACGCGGGGAAACACCATATATTTT.

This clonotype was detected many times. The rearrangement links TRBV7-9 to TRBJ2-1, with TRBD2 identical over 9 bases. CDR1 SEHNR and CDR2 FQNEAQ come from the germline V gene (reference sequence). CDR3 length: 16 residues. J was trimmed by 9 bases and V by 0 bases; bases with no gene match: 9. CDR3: CASSLAGTSRTSEQFF. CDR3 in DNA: TGTGCCAGCAGCTTAGCAGGGACTAGCCGTACATCTGAGCAGTTCTTC.